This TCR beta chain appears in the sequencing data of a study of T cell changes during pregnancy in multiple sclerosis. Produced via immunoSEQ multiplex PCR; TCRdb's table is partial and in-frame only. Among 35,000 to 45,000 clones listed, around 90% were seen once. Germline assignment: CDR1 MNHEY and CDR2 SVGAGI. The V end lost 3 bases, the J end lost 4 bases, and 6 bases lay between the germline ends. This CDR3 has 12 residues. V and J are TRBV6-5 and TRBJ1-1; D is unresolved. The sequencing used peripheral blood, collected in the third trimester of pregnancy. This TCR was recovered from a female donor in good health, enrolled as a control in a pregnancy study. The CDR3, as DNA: TGTGCCAGCAGTTATGGAGGCACTGAAGCTTTCTTT. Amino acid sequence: CASSYGGTEAFF.